The T cell receptor beta chain described here comes from a study of beta chain features in type 1 diabetes. In the case of this clone: The antigen is undetermined.

The ends were cut back, 4 bases at V and 5 bases at J, with 11 bases in the middle. Germline V lookup: CDR1 SNHLY, CDR2 FYNNEI. The CDR3 length is 13 residues. Expressed TCRB transcripts were sequenced because the isolated RNA had all been reverse transcribed beforehand. Sequencing used immunoSEQ multiplex PCR; TCRdb keeps in-frame clones, though not all of them. This repertoire shows 860,000 or so clones, under 20% found once; its top ten account for 0.023%. Study-wide results and limits: When Type 1 diabetes patients were examined, their TCRB CDR3s proved moderately but significantly shorter in all four CD4+ subsets. The cDNA sequencing approach could over-represent high-TCR-expressing cells. The naive, central memory and Treg TCRB repertoires showed an apparent similarity that was greater among patients than among healthy donors.

The chain carries TRBV2 and TRBJ1-2; D is undetermined. What was sequenced was naive CD4+ T cells from blood. The sequence was collected from a young woman in good health. CDR3 region: CASSGNGIYGYTF. Written as DNA, the CDR3 is TGTGCCAGCAGTGGGAACGGAATATATGGCTACACCTTC.